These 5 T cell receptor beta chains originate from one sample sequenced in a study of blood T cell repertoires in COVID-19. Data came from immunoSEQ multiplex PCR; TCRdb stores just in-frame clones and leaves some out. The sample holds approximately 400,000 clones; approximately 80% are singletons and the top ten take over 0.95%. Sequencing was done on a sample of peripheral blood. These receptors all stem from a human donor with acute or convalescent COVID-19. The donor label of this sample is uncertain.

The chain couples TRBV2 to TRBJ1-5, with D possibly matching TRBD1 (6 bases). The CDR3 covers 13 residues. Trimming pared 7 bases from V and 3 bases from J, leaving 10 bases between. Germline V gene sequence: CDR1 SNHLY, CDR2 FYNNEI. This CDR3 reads CASTGTPNQPQHF. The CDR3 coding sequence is TGTGCCAGCACGGGGACACCCAATCAGCCCCAGCATTTT. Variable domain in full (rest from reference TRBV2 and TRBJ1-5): EPEVTQTPSHQVTQMGQEVILRCVPISNHLYFYWYRQILGQKVEFLVSFYNNEISEKSEIFDDQFSVERPDGSNFTLKIRSTKLEDSAMYFCASTGTPNQPQHFGDGTRLSIL.

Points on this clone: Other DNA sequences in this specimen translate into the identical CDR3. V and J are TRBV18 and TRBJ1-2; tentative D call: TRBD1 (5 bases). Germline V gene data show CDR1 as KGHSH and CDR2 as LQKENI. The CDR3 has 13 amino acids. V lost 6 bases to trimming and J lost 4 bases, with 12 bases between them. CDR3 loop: CASSPGQGYGYTF. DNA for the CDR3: TGTGCCAGCTCTCCCGGACAAGGCTATGGCTACACCTTC.

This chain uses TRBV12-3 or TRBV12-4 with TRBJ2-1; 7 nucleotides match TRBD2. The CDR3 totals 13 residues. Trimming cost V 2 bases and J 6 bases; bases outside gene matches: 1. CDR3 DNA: TGTGCCAGCAGTTTACCGGGGGGCAATGAGCAGTTCTTC. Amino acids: CASSLPGGNEQFF.

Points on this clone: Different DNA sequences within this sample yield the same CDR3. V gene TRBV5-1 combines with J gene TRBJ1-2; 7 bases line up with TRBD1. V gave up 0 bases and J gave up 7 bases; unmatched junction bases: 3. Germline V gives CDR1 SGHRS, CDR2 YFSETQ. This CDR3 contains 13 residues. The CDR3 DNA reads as TGCGCCAGCAGCTTGGAGGGGGCCGGTGGCTACACCTTC. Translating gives CASSLEGAGGYTF. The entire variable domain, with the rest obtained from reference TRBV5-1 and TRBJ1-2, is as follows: KAGVTQTPRYLIKTRGQQVTLSCSPISGHRSVSWYQQTPGQGLQFLFEYFSETQRNKGNFPGRFSGRQFSNSRSEMNVSTLELGDSALYLCASSLEGAGGYTFGSGTRLTVV.

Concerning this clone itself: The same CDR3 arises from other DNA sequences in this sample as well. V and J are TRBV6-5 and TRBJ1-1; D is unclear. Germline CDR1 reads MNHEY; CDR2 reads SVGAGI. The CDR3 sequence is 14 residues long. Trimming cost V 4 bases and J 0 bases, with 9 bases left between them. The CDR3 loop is CASSLQNMNTEAFF. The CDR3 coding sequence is TGTGCCAGCAGTTTACAGAACATGAACACTGAAGCTTTCTTT.